This record covers a single T cell receptor beta chain. Trimming removed 5 bases from V and 7 bases from J; junction bases left unmatched: 8. CDR1 is MNHEY and CDR2 is SVGAGI in the germline V gene. This CDR3 comprises 15 residues. This entry belongs to a study of blood T cell repertoires in COVID-19. How the authors handled the data: Amplification from reference gene primers served as the basis for estimated nucleated cell counts. Some clones are missing from TCRdb's copy, which holds only in-frame ones; the method was immunoSEQ multiplex PCR. V and J calls and clone size are copied from that table; D and trimming were computed from the DNA. The top ten hold 3.8% of the sample, which has 100,000 to 150,000 clones, around 80% seen once.

The material sequenced was peripheral blood. V is TRBV6-5 and J is TRBJ1-4; 9 bases are shared with TRBD1. This clonotype originated in a woman in her 50s with acute or convalescent COVID-19. The CDR3 region has the DNA TGTGCCAGCAGTCAACAGGGGGCGCGGGGTGAAAAACTGTTTTTT. This codes for CASSQQGARGEKLFF.